This is a list of T cell receptor beta chains from one sample in a study of OX40 agonist ivuxolimab in advanced cancers. Repertoires were generated with immunoSEQ multiplex PCR, while TCRdb's copy carries only in-frame clones and drops some. The sample consists of about 66,000 clones, 70% to 90% of them appearing once. This specimen consisted of CD4+ or CD8+ T cells sorted from blood, obtained in a trial of the OX40 agonist ivuxolimab. Receptors originate from an adult with an advanced solid tumor such as melanoma, head and neck, liver or kidney cancer. Both conserved end residues are part of each CDR3. The D gene is left open where the match is weak. Clone size is given for some rows only: seen once, a few or many times, or a class if the clone is expanded.

>TRBV5-1|NA|NA|TRBJ1-1
CASSLPGGGNTEAFF
TGCGCCAGCAGCCTGCCCGGAGGGGGGAACACTGAAGCTTTCTTT
>TRBV5-1|NA|NA|TRBJ2-7
CASSPQRTVVHEQYF
TGCGCCAGCAGCCCCCAGAGGACTGTTGTACACGAGCAGTACTTC
>TRBV4-1|NA|NA|TRBJ1-1
CASSQAAAFEAFF
TGCGCCAGCAGCCAAGCGGCAGCCTTTGAAGCTTTCTTT
>TRBV19|few|NA|TRBJ2-1
CASSIQDEQFF
TGTGCCAGTAGTATTCAGGATGAGCAGTTCTTC
>TRBV30|NA|NA|TRBJ1-5
CAWGRTNGPQHF
TGTGCCTGGGGCCGGACCAATGGGCCCCAGCATTTT
>TRBV19|NA|NA|TRBJ1-5
CASSILEQHNQPQHF
TGTGCCAGTAGTATATTAGAACAGCACAATCAGCCCCAGCATTTT
>TRBV4-2|once|NA|TRBJ1-2
CASSQIQGPANYGYTF
TGTGCCAGCAGCCAAATACAGGGCCCAGCTAACTATGGCTACACCTTC
>TRBV5-1|NA|NA|TRBJ2-3
CASSLERYTDTQYF
TGCGCCAGCAGCTTGGAACGGTACACAGATACGCAGTATTTT
>TRBV5-1|NA|TRBD2|TRBJ2-2
CASSWASGATNTGELFF
TGCGCCAGCAGCTGGGCTAGCGGGGCAACGAACACCGGGGAGCTGTTTTTT
>TRBV27|NA|NA|TRBJ1-4
CASSLRLGTNEKLFF
TGTGCCAGCAGTTTACGCTTAGGGACTAATGAAAAACTGTTTTTT
>TRBV5-1|few|TRBD2|TRBJ2-5
CASSSTSGLQETQYF
TGCGCCAGCAGCTCTACTAGCGGCCTCCAAGAGACCCAGTACTTC
>TRBV6-6|NA|TRBD1|TRBJ1-6
CASIDLGQGRSPLHF
TGTGCCAGCATTGACCTCGGACAGGGAAGATCACCCCTCCACTTT
>TRBV5-1|NA|TRBD1|TRBJ2-5
CASSLGDRLYQETQYF
TGCGCCAGCAGCTTGGGGGACAGGCTATACCAAGAGACCCAGTACTTC
>TRBV6-5|NA|NA|TRBJ2-5
CASSSDGETQYF
TGTGCCAGCAGTTCCGACGGGGAGACCCAGTACTTC
>TRBV27|few|TRBD1|TRBJ2-3
CASSLKSRGPADTQYF
TGTGCCAGCAGTTTAAAGTCCAGGGGGCCTGCAGATACGCAGTATTTT
>TRBV7-2|NA|NA|TRBJ2-2
CASSFWTAGELFF
TGTGCCAGCAGCTTCTGGACAGCCGGGGAGCTGTTTTTT
>TRBV29-1|NA|NA|TRBJ1-2
CSVSPGLQRAYGYTF
TGCAGCGTATCCCCCGGACTCCAAAGGGCCTATGGCTACACCTTC
>TRBV5-1|NA|NA|TRBJ1-1
CASTDPGGSTEAFF
TGCGCCAGCACCGACCCGGGGGGGTCCACTGAAGCTTTCTTT
>TRBV5-5|NA|TRBD1|TRBJ2-5
CASSSIRDRGLETQYF
TGTGCCAGCAGCTCAATCCGGGACAGGGGGTTGGAGACCCAGTACTTC
>TRBV5-1|NA|TRBD1|TRBJ1-6
CASSINPGGSETLHF
TGCGCCAGCAGCATAAACCCAGGGGGCTCGGAGACCCTCCACTTT
>TRBV5-6|few|NA|TRBJ1-1
CASSLAGQQAFF
TGTGCCAGCAGCTTGGCCGGACAGCAAGCTTTCTTT
>TRBV5-1|NA|NA|TRBJ1-1
CASRQVDTEAFF
TGCGCCAGCAGACAGGTGGACACTGAAGCTTTCTTT
>TRBV2|NA|NA|TRBJ2-3
CASSEQGGEDTQYF
TGTGCCAGCAGTGAGCAGGGGGGGGAAGATACGCAGTATTTT
>TRBV9|few|NA|TRBJ1-2
CASSVGYGYTF
TGTGCCAGCAGCGTTGGTTATGGCTACACCTTC
>TRBV21-1|NA|NA|TRBJ2-7
CARPRRRGVYNYEQYF
TGTGCCAGGCCCCGTCGGAGGGGGGTATACAACTACGAGCAGTACTTC
>TRBV7-3|NA|NA|TRBJ1-2
CASSLNHGVQGYTF
TGTGCCAGCAGTTTGAACCACGGGGTCCAGGGCTACACCTTC
>TRBV7-2|few|NA|TRBJ2-7
CASSLLPSLSYEQYF
TGTGCCAGCAGCTTACTCCCTTCACTCTCCTACGAGCAGTACTTC
>TRBV19|NA|NA|TRBJ2-7
CASSIEPRYEQYF
TGTGCCAGTAGTATCGAACCGAGGTACGAGCAGTACTTC
>TRBV4-1|NA|NA|TRBJ2-7
CASSQEGRDYEQYF
TGCGCCAGCAGCCAAGAGGGGCGGGACTACGAGCAGTACTTC
>TRBV2|NA|NA|TRBJ1-5
CASSERAYGQPQHF
TGTGCCAGCAGTGAAAGGGCCTACGGTCAGCCCCAGCATTTT
>TRBV4-1|few|NA|TRBJ1-2
CASSQDVGTAYGYTF
TGCGCCAGCAGCCAAGACGTCGGGACCGCCTATGGCTACACCTTC
>TRBV5-1|NA|NA|TRBJ2-4
CASSLLDRNKNIQYF
TGCGCCAGCAGCCTCCTGGACAGAAACAAAAACATTCAGTACTTC
>TRBV7-9|NA|TRBD1|TRBJ1-5
CASSQGGFSNQPQHF
TGTGCCAGCAGCCAGGGGGGATTTAGCAATCAGCCCCAGCATTTT
>TRBV19|NA|TRBD1|TRBJ2-2
CASSIGTGVNTGELFF
TGTGCCAGTAGTATAGGGACAGGGGTGAACACCGGGGAGCTGTTTTTT
>TRBV5-6|NA|NA|TRBJ1-5
CASSLRNWDQPQHF
TGTGCCAGCAGCTTAAGGAATTGGGATCAGCCCCAGCATTTT
>TRBV11-2|NA|NA|TRBJ2-4
CASSLLLAKNIQYF
TGTGCCAGCAGCTTGCTCCTAGCCAAAAACATTCAGTACTTC
>TRBV10-3|NA|TRBD1|TRBJ2-7
CATLLGTGPSEQYF
TGTGCCACGCTACTCGGGACAGGGCCCTCCGAGCAGTACTTC
>TRBV29-1|once|NA|TRBJ1-1
CSGGSGNTEAFF
TGCAGCGGTGGTTCCGGTAACACTGAAGCTTTCTTT
>TRBV5-5|NA|TRBD1|TRBJ1-2
CASSPGQAPTKYYGYTF
TGTGCCAGCAGCCCGGGACAGGCCCCAACAAAATACTATGGCTACACCTTC
>TRBV18|NA|NA|TRBJ2-7
CASSPPADLYEQYF
TGTGCCAGCTCACCACCGGCAGACCTCTACGAGCAGTACTTC
>TRBV5-6|NA|TRBD1|TRBJ1-4
CASSPDRGRGEKLFF
TGTGCCAGCAGCCCTGACAGGGGTCGAGGTGAAAAACTGTTTTTT
>TRBV6-1|NA|NA|TRBJ2-7
CASRSGTPEQYF
TGTGCCAGCAGGTCCGGGACCCCCGAGCAGTACTTC
>TRBV7-9|NA|NA|TRBJ1-4
CASSFYRPTNEKLFF
TGTGCCAGCAGCTTCTACCGACCAACTAATGAAAAACTGTTTTTT
>TRBV2|NA|NA|TRBJ1-5
CASSDTRDQPQHF
TGTGCCAGCAGTGACACCAGGGATCAGCCCCAGCATTTT
>TRBV19|once|TRBD1|TRBJ2-7
CASSNVRTGGYEQYF
TGTGCCAGTAGTAACGTCCGGACAGGGGGCTACGAGCAGTACTTC
>TRBV30|NA|TRBD1|TRBJ2-1
CAWSKGQGIYNEQFF
TGTGCCTGGAGTAAGGGACAGGGAATCTACAATGAGCAGTTCTTC
>TRBV6-6|few|TRBD1|TRBJ1-2
CACQPRQGDLALGYTF
TGTGCCTGCCAACCACGACAGGGCGACCTGGCATTAGGCTACACCTTC
>TRBV9|NA|NA|TRBJ2-7
CASSPQPAPDYEQYF
TGTGCCAGCAGCCCCCAACCGGCACCGGACTACGAGCAGTACTTC
>TRBV19|NA|TRBD1|TRBJ2-1
CASTNRQGVYNEQFF
TGTGCCAGTACCAATAGACAGGGGGTATACAATGAGCAGTTCTTC
>TRBV18|once|NA|TRBJ1-4
CASSPGPARIEKLFF
TGTGCCAGCTCCCCGGGCCCGGCCAGGATTGAAAAACTGTTTTTT
>TRBV5-8|NA|NA|TRBJ1-5
CASPAGSDQPQHF
TGTGCCAGCCCGGCGGGTAGCGATCAGCCCCAGCATTTT
>TRBV16|NA|NA|TRBJ2-2
CASSQGNTGELFF
TGTGCCAGCAGCCAAGGGAACACCGGGGAGCTGTTTTTT